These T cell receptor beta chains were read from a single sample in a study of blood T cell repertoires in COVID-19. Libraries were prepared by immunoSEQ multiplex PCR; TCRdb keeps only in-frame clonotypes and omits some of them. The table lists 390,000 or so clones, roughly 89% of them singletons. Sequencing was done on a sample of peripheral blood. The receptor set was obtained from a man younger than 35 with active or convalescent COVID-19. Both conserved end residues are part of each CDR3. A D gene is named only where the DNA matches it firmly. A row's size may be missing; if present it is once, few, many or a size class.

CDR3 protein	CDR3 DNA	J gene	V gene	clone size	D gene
CASSYGQTGELFF	TGTGCCAGCAGCTACGGACAGACCGGGGAGCTGTTTTTT	TRBJ2-2	TRBV7-2	-	-
CASRGTGDTGELFF	TGTGCCAGCAGAGGGACAGGGGACACCGGGGAGCTGTTTTTT	TRBJ2-2	TRBV9	once	TRBD1
CASRRQGASGNTIYF	TGTGCCAGCAGAAGACAGGGGGCATCTGGAAACACCATATATTTT	TRBJ1-3	TRBV6-5	few	TRBD1
CASSQRSGNTIYF	TGTGCCAGCAGCCAGCGCTCTGGAAACACCATATATTTT	TRBJ1-3	TRBV3-1/TRBV3-2	-	-
CSASDASSYNSPLHF	TGCAGTGCTAGTGACGCTAGCTCCTATAATTCACCCCTCCACTTT	TRBJ1-6	TRBV20-1	-	-
CASRGGQGSHEQYF	TGTGCCAGCAGGGGAGGACAGGGTAGCCACGAGCAGTACTTC	TRBJ2-7	TRBV28	-	TRBD1
CASSLTGGPGNTIYF	TGTGCCAGCAGCTTAACAGGGGGTCCTGGAAACACCATATATTTT	TRBJ1-3	TRBV7-2	-	TRBD1
CASSLAGTGHEKLFF	TGTGCCAGCAGCTTAGCCGGGACAGGGCATGAAAAACTGTTTTTT	TRBJ1-4	TRBV11-1	-	TRBD1
CASSPRRMNTEAFF	TGTGCCAGCAGTCCTAGGAGAATGAACACTGAAGCTTTCTTT	TRBJ1-1	TRBV28	-	-
CASSLVALYGYTF	TGTGCCAGCAGCTTAGTAGCGTTGTATGGCTACACCTTC	TRBJ1-2	TRBV7-9	-	-
CASSLLSSEAFF	TGTGCCAGCAGTTTACTCAGTTCTGAAGCTTTCTTT	TRBJ1-1	TRBV28	-	-
CASKGQGVSQPQHF	TGTGCCAGTAAGGGACAGGGGGTCTCTCAGCCCCAGCATTTT	TRBJ1-5	TRBV10-3	few	TRBD1
CASSQEGEGAVKRSEAFF	TGCGCCAGCAGCCAAGAAGGCGAGGGGGCGGTGAAAAGGTCTGAAGCTTTCTTT	TRBJ1-1	TRBV4-1	-	TRBD1
CASSYGLKGDYGYTF	TGTGCCAGCAGTTACGGGTTGAAAGGGGATTATGGCTACACCTTC	TRBJ1-2	TRBV6-5	-	-
CASSISTGSPTEAFF	TGTGCCAGTAGTATCTCAACAGGGTCCCCCACTGAAGCTTTCTTT	TRBJ1-1	TRBV19	-	-
CASSISDYYGYTF	TGTGCCAGTAGTATAAGCGATTACTATGGCTACACCTTC	TRBJ1-2	TRBV19	-	-
CASSLEGMTRRVGTEAFF	TGTGCCAGCAGCTTAGAGGGGATGACACGCCGGGTGGGTACTGAAGCTTTCTTT	TRBJ1-1	TRBV7-2	-	-
CASSLAGRDSQETQYF	TGTGCCAGCAGCTTAGCAGGGCGGGACAGTCAAGAGACCCAGTACTTC	TRBJ2-5	TRBV7-2	-	-
CASSSYGAGGGNEQFF	TGTGCCAGCAGCTCCTACGGCGCGGGGGGAGGCAATGAGCAGTTCTTC	TRBJ2-1	TRBV7-2	-	TRBD2
CASSLGGGDEQYF	TGTGCCAGCAGCTTAGGCGGAGGGGATGAGCAGTACTTC	TRBJ2-7	TRBV11-2	-	-
CATSPSGDRRNEQYF	TGTGCCACCAGCCCTAGCGGGGACAGGAGAAACGAGCAGTACTTC	TRBJ2-7	TRBV15	-	-
CATSDSGRGNSPLHF	TGTGCCACCAGTGATTCAGGAAGGGGAAATTCACCCCTCCACTTT	TRBJ1-6	TRBV24-1	-	-
CASSHRDRDSGNTIYF	TGTGCCAGCAGCCACCGGGACAGGGACTCTGGAAACACCATATATTTT	TRBJ1-3	TRBV5-5	-	TRBD1
CASSLSRGATDTQYF	TGTGCCAGCAGCCTCAGTCGGGGGGCGACAGATACGCAGTATTTT	TRBJ2-3	TRBV7-3	-	-
CASSIRDRGPRNTEAFF	TGTGCCAGTAGTATTCGGGACAGGGGGCCAAGGAACACTGAAGCTTTCTTT	TRBJ1-1	TRBV19	once	TRBD1
CASSPSGRAATGELFF	TGTGCCAGCAGTCCAAGCGGGAGGGCGGCCACCGGGGAGCTGTTTTTT	TRBJ2-2	TRBV27	-	TRBD2
CASSLGRSYEQYF	TGTGCCAGCAGTTTAGGCAGAAGCTACGAGCAGTACTTC	TRBJ2-7	TRBV27	-	-
CASSYFRDSEAFF	TGTGCCAGCAGTTACTTTAGAGACAGTGAAGCTTTCTTT	TRBJ1-1	TRBV6-5	-	-
CASSSQHRDRGDEQYF	TGTGCCAGCAGCTCACAACACCGGGACAGGGGTGACGAGCAGTACTTC	TRBJ2-7	TRBV9	-	TRBD1
CASSYKGGTEAFF	TGTGCCAGCTCATATAAAGGGGGCACTGAAGCTTTCTTT	TRBJ1-1	TRBV18	-	-
CAIRTGNGSPLHF	TGTGCCATCCGAACAGGGAACGGATCACCCCTCCACTTT	TRBJ1-6	TRBV6-5	-	-
CATSDFTDNEQFF	TGTGCCACCAGTGATTTTACAGACAATGAGCAGTTCTTC	TRBJ2-1	TRBV24-1	-	-
CASSFRDTDQPQHF	TGTGCCAGCAGTTTCCGGGACACAGATCAGCCCCAGCATTTT	TRBJ1-5	TRBV6-2/TRBV6-3	-	-
CASEQGSGNTQYF	TGTGCCAGCGAACAGGGGTCCGGCAATACGCAGTATTTT	TRBJ2-3	TRBV9	-	TRBD1
CASSSPGQGARTSRSTGELFF	TGTGCCAGCAGCTCACCGGGACAGGGGGCCCGGACTAGCAGAAGCACCGGGGAGCTGTTTTTT	TRBJ2-2	TRBV7-3	-	TRBD1
CASNPGEGHTGELFF	TGTGCCAGCAATCCCGGGGAGGGTCACACCGGGGAGCTGTTTTTT	TRBJ2-2	TRBV6-4	once	TRBD2
CAWWDMGNSPLHF	TGTGCCTGGTGGGACATGGGAAATTCACCCCTCCACTTT	TRBJ1-6	TRBV30	-	-
CASSPLRGSYEQYF	TGCGCCAGCAGTCCCCTTCGCGGTTCATACGAGCAGTACTTC	TRBJ2-7	TRBV5-1	-	-
CASSILSTTGGDEQFF	TGTGCCAGTAGTATATTGAGCACAACTGGGGGGGATGAGCAGTTCTTC	TRBJ2-1	TRBV19	-	TRBD2
CASSYSPGGSEQYF	TGTGCCAGCAGTTACTCCCCGGGCGGGAGCGAGCAGTACTTC	TRBJ2-7	TRBV6-2/TRBV6-3	-	TRBD2
CASNPTGVNYGYTF	TGTGCCAGCAATCCGACAGGGGTTAACTATGGCTACACCTTC	TRBJ1-2	TRBV28	-	TRBD1
CASSPPSGTSEKYNEQFF	TGTGCCAGCAGTCCCCCATCAGGGACTAGCGAGAAGTACAATGAGCAGTTCTTC	TRBJ2-1	TRBV6-6	-	TRBD2
CASSYSNRGWSEAFF	TGTGCCAGCAGTTACTCGAACAGGGGGTGGTCTGAAGCTTTCTTT	TRBJ1-1	TRBV6-5	-	TRBD1
CASSKTGAYNYGYTF	TGTGCCAGCAGCAAAACAGGAGCGTATAACTATGGCTACACCTTC	TRBJ1-2	TRBV27	-	-
CASSFRDRYNQPQHF	TGTGCCAGCAGCTTCCGGGACAGATACAATCAGCCCCAGCATTTT	TRBJ1-5	TRBV7-2	few	TRBD1
CASSFQGIPSNNEQFF	TGTGCCAGCAGTTTCCAGGGTATACCATCGAACAATGAGCAGTTCTTC	TRBJ2-1	TRBV6-2/TRBV6-3	-	-
CASSLRTSYNEQFF	TGTGCCAGCAGCTTAAGGACTAGCTACAATGAGCAGTTCTTC	TRBJ2-1	TRBV7-2	-	TRBD2
CASSRQGSRNGYTF	TGTGCCAGCAGCCGACAGGGAAGTCGGAATGGCTACACCTTC	TRBJ1-2	TRBV14	-	TRBD1
CATSAAGVADTQYF	TGTGCCACCAGCGCGGCGGGAGTGGCAGATACGCAGTATTTT	TRBJ2-3	TRBV19	once	TRBD2
CATRADFAGGPGEQFF	TGTGCCACCAGGGCGGACTTCGCGGGAGGGCCAGGTGAGCAGTTCTTC	TRBJ2-1	TRBV10-3	once	TRBD2
CASSITTARGYTF	TGTGCCAGTAGTATAACGACAGCTAGAGGCTACACCTTC	TRBJ1-2	TRBV19	-	-
CASSVRETDTQYF	TGTGCCAGCAGTGTACGAGAAACAGATACGCAGTATTTT	TRBJ2-3	TRBV2	-	-
CASSPRMTNYGYTF	TGTGCCAGCAGCCCCAGGATGACTAACTATGGCTACACCTTC	TRBJ1-2	TRBV2	-	-
CASSQARTGGQETQYF	TGCGCCAGCAGCCAAGCAAGGACAGGGGGCCAAGAGACCCAGTACTTC	TRBJ2-5	TRBV4-1	-	TRBD1
CASSLPSVPSYEQYF	TGTGCCAGCAGTTTGCCTAGCGTTCCCTCCTACGAGCAGTACTTC	TRBJ2-7	TRBV28	-	-
CAISIPTGPSYEQYF	TGTGCCATCAGTATACCCACAGGGCCCTCCTACGAGCAGTACTTC	TRBJ2-7	TRBV10-3	-	-
CASSVQQNTIYF	TGTGCCAGCAGCGTACAACAAAACACCATATATTTT	TRBJ1-3	TRBV3-1/TRBV3-2	-	-